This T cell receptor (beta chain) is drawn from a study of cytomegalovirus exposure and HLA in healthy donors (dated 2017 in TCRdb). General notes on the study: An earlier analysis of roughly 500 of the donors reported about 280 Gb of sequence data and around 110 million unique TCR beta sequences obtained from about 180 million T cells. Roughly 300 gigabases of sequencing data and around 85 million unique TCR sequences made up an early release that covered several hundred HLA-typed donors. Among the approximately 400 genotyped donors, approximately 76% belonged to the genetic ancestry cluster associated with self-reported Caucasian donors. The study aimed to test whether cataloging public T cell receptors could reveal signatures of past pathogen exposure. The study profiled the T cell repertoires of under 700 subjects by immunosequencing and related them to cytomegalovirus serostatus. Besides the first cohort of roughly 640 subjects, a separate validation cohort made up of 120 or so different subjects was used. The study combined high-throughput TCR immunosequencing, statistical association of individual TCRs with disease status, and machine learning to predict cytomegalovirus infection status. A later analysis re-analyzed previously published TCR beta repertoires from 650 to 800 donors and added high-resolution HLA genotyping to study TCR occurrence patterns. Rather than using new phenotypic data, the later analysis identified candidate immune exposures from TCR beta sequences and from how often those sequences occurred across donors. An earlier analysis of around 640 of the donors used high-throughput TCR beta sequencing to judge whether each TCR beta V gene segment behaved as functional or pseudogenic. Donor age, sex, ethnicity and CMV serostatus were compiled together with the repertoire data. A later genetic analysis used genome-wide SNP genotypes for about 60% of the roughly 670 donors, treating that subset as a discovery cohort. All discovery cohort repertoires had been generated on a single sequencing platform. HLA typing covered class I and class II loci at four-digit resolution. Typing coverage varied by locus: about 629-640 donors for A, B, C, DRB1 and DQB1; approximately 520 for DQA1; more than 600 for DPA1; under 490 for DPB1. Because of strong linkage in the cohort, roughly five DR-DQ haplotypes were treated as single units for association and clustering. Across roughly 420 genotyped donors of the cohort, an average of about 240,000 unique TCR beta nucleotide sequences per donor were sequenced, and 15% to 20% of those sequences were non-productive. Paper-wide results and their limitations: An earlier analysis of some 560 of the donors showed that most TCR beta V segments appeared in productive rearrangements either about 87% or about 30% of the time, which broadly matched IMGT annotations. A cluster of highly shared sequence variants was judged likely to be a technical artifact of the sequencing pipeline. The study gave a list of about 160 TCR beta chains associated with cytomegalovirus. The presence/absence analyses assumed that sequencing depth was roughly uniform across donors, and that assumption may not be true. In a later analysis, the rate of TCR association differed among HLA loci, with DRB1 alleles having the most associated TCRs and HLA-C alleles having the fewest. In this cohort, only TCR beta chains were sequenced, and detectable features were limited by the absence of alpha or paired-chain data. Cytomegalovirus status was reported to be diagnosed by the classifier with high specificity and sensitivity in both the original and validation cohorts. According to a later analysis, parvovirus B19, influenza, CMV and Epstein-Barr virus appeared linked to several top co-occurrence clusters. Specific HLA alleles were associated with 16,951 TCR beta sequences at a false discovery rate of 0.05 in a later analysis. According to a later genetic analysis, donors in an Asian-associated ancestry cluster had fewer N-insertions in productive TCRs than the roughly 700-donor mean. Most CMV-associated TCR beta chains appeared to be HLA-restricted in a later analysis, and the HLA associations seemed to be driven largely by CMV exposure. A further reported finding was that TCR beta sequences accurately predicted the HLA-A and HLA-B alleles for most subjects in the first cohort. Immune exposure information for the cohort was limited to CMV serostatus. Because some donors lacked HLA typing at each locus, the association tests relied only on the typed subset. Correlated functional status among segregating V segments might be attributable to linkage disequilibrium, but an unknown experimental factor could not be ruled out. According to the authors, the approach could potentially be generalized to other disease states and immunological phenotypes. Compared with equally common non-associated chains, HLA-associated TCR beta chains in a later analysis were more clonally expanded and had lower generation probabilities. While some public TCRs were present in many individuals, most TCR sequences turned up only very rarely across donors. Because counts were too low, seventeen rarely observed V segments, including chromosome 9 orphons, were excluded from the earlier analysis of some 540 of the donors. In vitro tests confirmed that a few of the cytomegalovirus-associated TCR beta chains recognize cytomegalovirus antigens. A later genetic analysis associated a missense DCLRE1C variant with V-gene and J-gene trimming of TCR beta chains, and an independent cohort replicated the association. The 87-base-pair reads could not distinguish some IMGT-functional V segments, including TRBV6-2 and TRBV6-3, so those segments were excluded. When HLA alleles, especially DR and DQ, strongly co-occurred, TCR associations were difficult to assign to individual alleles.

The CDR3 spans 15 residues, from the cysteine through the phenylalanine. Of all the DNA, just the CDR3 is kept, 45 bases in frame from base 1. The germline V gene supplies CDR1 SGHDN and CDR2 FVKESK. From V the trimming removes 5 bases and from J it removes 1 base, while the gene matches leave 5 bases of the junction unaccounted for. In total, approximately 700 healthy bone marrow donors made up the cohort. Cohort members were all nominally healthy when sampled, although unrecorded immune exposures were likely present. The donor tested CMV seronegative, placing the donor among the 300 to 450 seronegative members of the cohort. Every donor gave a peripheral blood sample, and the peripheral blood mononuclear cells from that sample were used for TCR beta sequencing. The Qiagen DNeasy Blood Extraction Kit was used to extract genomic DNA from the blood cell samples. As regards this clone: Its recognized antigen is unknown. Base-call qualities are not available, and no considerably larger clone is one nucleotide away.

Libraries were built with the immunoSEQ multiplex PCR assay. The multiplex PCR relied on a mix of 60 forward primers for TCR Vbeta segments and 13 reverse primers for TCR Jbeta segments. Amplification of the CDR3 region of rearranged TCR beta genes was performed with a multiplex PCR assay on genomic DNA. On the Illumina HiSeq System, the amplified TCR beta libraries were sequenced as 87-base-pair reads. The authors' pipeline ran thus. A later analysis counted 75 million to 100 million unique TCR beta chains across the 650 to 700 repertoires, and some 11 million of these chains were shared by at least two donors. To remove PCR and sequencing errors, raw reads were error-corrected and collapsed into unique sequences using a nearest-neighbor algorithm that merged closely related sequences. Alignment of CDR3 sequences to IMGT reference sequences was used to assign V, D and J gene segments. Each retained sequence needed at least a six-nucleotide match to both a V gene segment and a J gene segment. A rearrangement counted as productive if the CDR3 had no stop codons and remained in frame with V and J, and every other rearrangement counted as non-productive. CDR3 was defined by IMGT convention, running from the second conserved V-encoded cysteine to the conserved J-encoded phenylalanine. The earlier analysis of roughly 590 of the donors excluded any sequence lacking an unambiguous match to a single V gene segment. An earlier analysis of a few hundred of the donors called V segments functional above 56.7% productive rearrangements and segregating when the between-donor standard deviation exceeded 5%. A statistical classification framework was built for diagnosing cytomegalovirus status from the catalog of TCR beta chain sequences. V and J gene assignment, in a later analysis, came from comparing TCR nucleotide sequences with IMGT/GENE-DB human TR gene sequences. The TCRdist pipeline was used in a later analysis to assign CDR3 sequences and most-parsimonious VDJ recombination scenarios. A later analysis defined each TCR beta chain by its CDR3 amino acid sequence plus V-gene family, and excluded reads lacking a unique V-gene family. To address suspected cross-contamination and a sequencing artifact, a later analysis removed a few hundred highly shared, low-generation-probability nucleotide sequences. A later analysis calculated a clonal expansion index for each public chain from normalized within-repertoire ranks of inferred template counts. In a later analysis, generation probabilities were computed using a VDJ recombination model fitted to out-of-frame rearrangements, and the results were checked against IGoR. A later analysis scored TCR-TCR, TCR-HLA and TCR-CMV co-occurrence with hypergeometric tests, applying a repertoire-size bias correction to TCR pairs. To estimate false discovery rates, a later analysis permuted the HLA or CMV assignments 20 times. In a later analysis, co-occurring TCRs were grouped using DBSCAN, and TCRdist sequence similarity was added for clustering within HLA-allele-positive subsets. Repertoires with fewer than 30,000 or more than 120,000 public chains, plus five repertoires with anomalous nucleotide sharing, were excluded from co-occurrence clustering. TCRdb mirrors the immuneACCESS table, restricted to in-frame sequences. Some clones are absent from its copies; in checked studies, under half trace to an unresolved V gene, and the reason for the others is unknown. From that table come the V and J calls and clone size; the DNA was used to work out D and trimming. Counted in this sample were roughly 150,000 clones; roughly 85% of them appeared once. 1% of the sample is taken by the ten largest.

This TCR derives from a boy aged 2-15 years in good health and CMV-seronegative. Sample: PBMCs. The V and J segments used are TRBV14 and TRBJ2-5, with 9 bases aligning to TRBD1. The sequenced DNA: TGTGCCAGCAGCTTACGACAGGGGGGCCAAGAGACCCAGTACTTC. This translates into CASSLRQGGQETQYF.